This T cell receptor (beta chain) was found in a study of blood T cell repertoires in COVID-19. For the study at large: In each case, the material was cDNA or gDNA derived from T cells, B-cell-depleted T cells, or PBMCs.

Using immunoSEQ multiplex PCR, the repertoire was profiled, and TCRdb retains in-frame clones only, with some absent. The data hold approximately 190,000 clones, with 80% to 85% observed a single time. Per germline, CDR1 MGHRA and CDR2 YSYEKL. V trimming: 1 base; J trimming: 4 bases; junction bases outside the gene matches: 5. The CDR3 is 15 amino acids. Sequencing was done on a sample of peripheral blood. This TCR came from a human donor in a cohort sampled during active COVID-19. The chain joins TRBV4-1 to TRBJ2-7; 9 positions agree with TRBD1. The CDR3 nucleotides read TGCGCCAGCAGCCAAGGGGGGACAGGGTGGTACGAGCAGTACTTC. Its translation: CASSQGGTGWYEQYF.